This T cell receptor beta chain was recovered during a study of regulatory T cells in long-lasting Graves disease (dated by TCRdb to the early 2020s). Describing the broader study: To count as having persistent Graves' disease, a patient had to have received antithyroid drug treatment for over 5 years with TSH receptor autoantibodies remaining persistently positive. The study took place in China and was registered as a clinical trial. Persistent Graves' disease patients were compared with newly diagnosed Graves' disease patients by peripheral blood TCR sequencing and RNA sequencing. In the clinical cohort, patients with persistent Graves' disease had used antithyroid drugs for an average of roughly 10 years. A total of 33 samples were covered by TCR sequencing, comprising roughly 13 persistent and 20 newly diagnosed Graves' disease patients. Study-wide conclusions, independent of this receptor: Sequencing and analysis were restricted to the TCR beta chain. Compared with newly diagnosed patients, patients with persistent Graves' disease had lower TCR Shannon entropy and fewer highly expanded clones, which suggests clonal expansion. Patients with persistent disease shared more public clonotypes (approximately 2,500) than newly diagnosed patients did (around 980). The study examined only peripheral blood because the primary lesion, thyroid tissue, could not be accessed. TRBV28, TRBJ1-2 and TRBJ2-5 were preferentially used in persistent disease, while TRBV20-1 and TRBJ2-1 were favored in newly diagnosed disease. As a limitation, the authors acknowledged that the small sample size may reduce accuracy.

CDR1 and CDR2, per the germline V gene (reference sequence), are GTSNPN and SVGIG. Reading from cysteine to phenylalanine, the CDR3 counts 15 amino acids. This entry keeps only the CDR3 DNA: 45 bases, framed from base 1. Trimming removed 5 bases from V and 4 bases from J; the gene matches leave 9 bases unexplained. This specimen's time point label, interpreted: persistent/refractory GD, antithyroid drugs over 5 years with positive TRAb. For both TCR sequencing and RNA sequencing, RNA was extracted from PBMCs using TRIzol. The diagnosis of Graves' disease was made according to American Thyroid Association guidelines. Patients were recruited from an endocrinology department in Xi'an, China. From each patient, approximately 9.9 milliliters of peripheral blood was collected into an EDTA anticoagulant tube. Ficoll Paque Plus density gradient separation was used to isolate PBMCs, and no further T cell sorting was performed. An Agilent 2100 Bioanalyzer and agarose gel were used to assess RNA quality, and a NanoDrop 2000 was used to measure RNA concentration.

With respect to this clonotype: It has no known antigen specificity. There are no base qualities to consult, and no much larger clone falls within one base.

Library generation was performed with multiplex PCR. Sequencing used an Illumina HiSeq 4000. To build TCR beta libraries, CDR3 regions were amplified by Arm-PCR using iRepertoire HTBI primers. Before sequencing, the PCR products went through gel purification. Processing in the source paper ran as follows. A total of some 60 TRBV and some 13 TRBJ segments were identified across samples and were used for gene usage analysis of CDR3 amino acid clonotypes. COPE and FqMerger were used to merge the filtered high-quality paired reads into contigs. BLAST was used to align contigs to the IMGT TRBV, TRBD and TRBJ reference genes, and CDR3 was defined following IMGT. Highly expanded clones were defined as clonotypes with a frequency above 0.1%. Shannon entropy served as the measure of repertoire diversity, while the Gini coefficient captured V-J evenness. Public clonotypes were defined as clonotypes shared by more than one individual. The raw public reads went through TCRdb reprocessing: fastp at Q25, MiXCR clone calling, in-frame beta chains kept. Entries are consolidated by CDR3 protein sequence, retaining the most common genes and DNA. The V and J calls here are based on TCRdb, not the publication. For this sample the table gives fewer than 550,000 distinct CDR3 sequences, of which about 22% were detected only once. Approximately 6.4% of the sample rests with the top ten.

The clonotype originates from a female donor with Graves disease. The specimen was peripheral blood mononuclear cells (PBMCs), collected when the disease was refractory, from a patient treated with antithyroid drugs. The V and J segments used are TRBV30 and TRBJ2-7; the junction holds 12 bases that match TRBD1. The CDR3 amino acid sequence is: CAWGSGGQGAYEQYF. The DNA reads as follows: TGTGCCTGGGGATCCGGGGGACAGGGGGCTTACGAGCAGTACTTC.